One and the same sample provided the 5 T cell receptor beta chains below, sequenced in a study of technical replicates of blood from a handful of donors. TCRdb's copy holds only in-frame clones and misses some; the assay was immunoSEQ multiplex PCR. The table has tens of thousands of clones, approximately 89% seen once. Sequencing was done on a sample of PBMCs. Source of these receptors: a human donor in good health. Some clones in this sample may be carry-over from other donors' samples.

The chain joins TRBV30 to TRBJ1-2; TRBD1 might be the D (6 bases). Trimming removed 3 bases at V and 4 bases at J, with 18 bases between. This CDR3 is 15 amino acids long. CDR1 and CDR2 from the germline V gene are GTSNPN and SVGIG (reference sequence). The CDR3 region has the DNA TGTGCCTGGAGCTCGGGGGGGCGGCCCTCCTATGGCTACACCTTC. Protein product: CAWSSGGRPSYGYTF.

This chain joins TRBV4-3 and TRBJ1-6; 8 nucleotides line up with TRBD1. Trimming removed 5 bases from V and 6 bases from J; junction bases left unmatched: 6. Germline assignment: CDR1 LGHNA and CDR2 YSLEER. The CDR3 is 15 residues long. The CDR3 sequence: CASSYGTGINSPLHF. The CDR3 DNA follows: TGCGCCAGCAGCTATGGGACAGGAATTAATTCACCCCTCCACTTT.

The rearrangement uses TRBV2 and TRBJ1-3; D is undetermined. Germline loops: CDR1 SNHLY, CDR2 FYNNEI. Trimming took 7 bases from V and 0 from J, leaving 7 bases between them. CDR3 length: 13 amino acids. The CDR3, as DNA: TGTGCCAGCAAGACTACCTCTGGAAACACCATATATTTT. This sequence encodes CASKTTSGNTIYF.

The chain is built from TRBV14 and TRBJ1-6, with TRBD1 matching 8 bases. After removal of 0 bases from V and 13 bases from J, the junction contained 8 bases not matched to a gene. This CDR3 is 15 amino acids long. Germline CDR1 is SGHDN and CDR2 is FVKESK. CDR3 amino acids: CASSQEAGGASPLHF. The CDR3 nucleotides are TGTGCCAGCAGCCAAGAAGCAGGGGGCGCGTCCCCCCTCCACTTT.

The CDR3 is CATSNPGGGRYHEQFF. The CDR3, as DNA: TGTGCCACCAGCAATCCAGGCGGGGGCCGTTACCATGAGCAGTTCTTC. V and J are TRBV15 and TRBJ2-1; tentative D call: TRBD2 (7 bases). This CDR3 region has 16 residues. Germline values: CDR1 LNHNV, CDR2 YYDKDF (reference sequence). V shed 4 bases and J shed 8 bases, with 21 bases lying between them.